This T cell receptor (beta chain) was sequenced in a study of Graves' ophthalmopathy and Graves' hyperthyroidism. As for the study in general: Sampling took place at initial diagnosis, with peripheral blood obtained before any treatment. Study-wide results and limits: Blood also contained most of the expanded thyroid clonotypes above 0.001 frequency. The model's ophthalmopathy progression predictions had just under 71% sensitivity and just under 75% specificity.

The TCR beta CDR3 regions underwent amplification from RNA transcripts. HTBI primers were employed in first-round RT-PCR, then a second-round multiplex PCR followed. TCRdb re-called the multiplex PCR reads through MiXCR, storing one row per CDR3 protein. The sample includes some 520,000 distinct CDR3 sequences, approximately 15% of them seen just once. Per germline, CDR1 MDHEN and CDR2 SYDVKM. The CDR3 totals 15 residues. J gave up 10 bases and V 4 bases, and 12 bases lay outside the gene matches. Exclusion applied to patients with other autoimmune diseases, uncontrolled infections, pregnancy or lactation. The table lists this clonotype with many counts. Its antigen is not known.

Sequencing was performed on blood. J is TRBJ1-5 and V is TRBV28, with 8 bases lining up with TRBD1. This sequence was found in a woman under 40 with Graves' ophthalmopathy. CDR3 nucleotide sequence: TGTGCCAGCAGTTGGAGACAGGGGATAATCAGCCCCCAGCATTTT. Translation: CASSWRQGIISPQHF.